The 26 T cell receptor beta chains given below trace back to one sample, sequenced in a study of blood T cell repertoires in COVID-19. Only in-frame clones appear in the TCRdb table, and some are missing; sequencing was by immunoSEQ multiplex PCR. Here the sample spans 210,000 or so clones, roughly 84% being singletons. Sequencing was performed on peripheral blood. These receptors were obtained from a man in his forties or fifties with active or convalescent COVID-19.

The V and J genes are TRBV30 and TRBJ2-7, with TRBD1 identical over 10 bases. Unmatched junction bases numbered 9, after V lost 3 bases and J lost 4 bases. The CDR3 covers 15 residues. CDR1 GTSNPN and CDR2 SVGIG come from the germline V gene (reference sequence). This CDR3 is CAWRATGTGVYEQYF. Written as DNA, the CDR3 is TGTGCCTGGAGGGCCACCGGGACAGGGGTATACGAGCAGTACTTC.

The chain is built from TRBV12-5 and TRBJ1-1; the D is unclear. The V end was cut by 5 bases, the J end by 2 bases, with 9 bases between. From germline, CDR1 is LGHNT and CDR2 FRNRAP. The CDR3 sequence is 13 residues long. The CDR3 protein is CASGLQANTEAFF. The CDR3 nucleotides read TGTGCTAGTGGTCTTCAGGCCAACACTGAAGCTTTCTTT.

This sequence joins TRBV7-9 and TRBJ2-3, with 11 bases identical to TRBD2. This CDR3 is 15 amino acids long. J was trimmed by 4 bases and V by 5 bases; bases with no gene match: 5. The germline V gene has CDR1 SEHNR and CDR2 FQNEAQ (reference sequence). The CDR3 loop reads CASSPLAGASDTQYF. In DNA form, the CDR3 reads TGTGCCAGCAGCCCACTAGCGGGAGCATCAGATACGCAGTATTTT.

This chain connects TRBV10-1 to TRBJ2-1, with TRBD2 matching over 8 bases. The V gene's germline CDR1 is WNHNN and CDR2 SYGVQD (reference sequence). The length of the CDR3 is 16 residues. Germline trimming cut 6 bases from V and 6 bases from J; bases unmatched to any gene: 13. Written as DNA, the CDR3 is TGCGCCAGCAGCCCCATGGGGACTAGAGCCTCCAATGAGCAGTTCTTC. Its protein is CASSPMGTRASNEQFF.

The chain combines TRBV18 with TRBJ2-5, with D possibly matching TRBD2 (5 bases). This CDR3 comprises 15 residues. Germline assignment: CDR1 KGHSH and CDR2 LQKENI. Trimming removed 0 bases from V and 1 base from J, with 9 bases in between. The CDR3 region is CASSPPSRGQETQYF. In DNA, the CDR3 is TGTGCCAGCTCACCACCCTCCCGGGGCCAAGAGACCCAGTACTTC.

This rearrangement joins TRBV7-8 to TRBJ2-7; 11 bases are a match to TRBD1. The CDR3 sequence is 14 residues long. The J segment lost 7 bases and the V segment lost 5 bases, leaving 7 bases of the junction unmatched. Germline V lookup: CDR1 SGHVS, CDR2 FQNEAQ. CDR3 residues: CASSKRDRGKEQYF. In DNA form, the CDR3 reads TGTGCCAGCAGCAAAAGGGACAGGGGGAAAGAGCAGTACTTC.

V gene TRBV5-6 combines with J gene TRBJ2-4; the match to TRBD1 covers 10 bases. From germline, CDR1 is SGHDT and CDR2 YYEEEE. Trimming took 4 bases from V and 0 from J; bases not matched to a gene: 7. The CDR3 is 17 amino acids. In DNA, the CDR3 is TGTGCCAGCAGCCCCCGGGACAGGGGATTAGCCAAAAACATTCAGTACTTC. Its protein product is CASSPRDRGLAKNIQYF.

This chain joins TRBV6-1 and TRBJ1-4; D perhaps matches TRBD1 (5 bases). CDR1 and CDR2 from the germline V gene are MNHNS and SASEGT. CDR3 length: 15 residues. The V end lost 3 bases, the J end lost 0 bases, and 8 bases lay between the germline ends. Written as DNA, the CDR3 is TGTGCCAGCAGTGACAGGGTCGCAACTAATGAAAAACTGTTTTTT. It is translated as CASSDRVATNEKLFF.

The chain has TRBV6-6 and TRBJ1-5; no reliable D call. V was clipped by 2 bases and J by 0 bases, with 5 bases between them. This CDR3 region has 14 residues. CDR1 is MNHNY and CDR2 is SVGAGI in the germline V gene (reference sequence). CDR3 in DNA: TGTGCCAGCAGTTACGAGGATAGCAATCAGCCCCAGCATTTT. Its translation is CASSYEDSNQPQHF.

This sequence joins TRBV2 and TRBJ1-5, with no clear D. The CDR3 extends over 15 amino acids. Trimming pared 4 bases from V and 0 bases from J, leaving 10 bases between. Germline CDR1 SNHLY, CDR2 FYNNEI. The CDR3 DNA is TGTGCCAGCAGTGGGGCAGACCTTAGCAATCAGCCCCAGCATTTT. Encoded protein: CASSGADLSNQPQHF.

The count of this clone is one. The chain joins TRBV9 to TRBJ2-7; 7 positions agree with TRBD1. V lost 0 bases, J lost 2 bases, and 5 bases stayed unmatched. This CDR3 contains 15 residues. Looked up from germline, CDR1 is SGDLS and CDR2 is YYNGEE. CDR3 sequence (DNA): TGTGCCAGCAGCGTAGAAAGGGGGCCAGCCTACGAGCAGTACTTC. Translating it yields CASSVERGPAYEQYF.

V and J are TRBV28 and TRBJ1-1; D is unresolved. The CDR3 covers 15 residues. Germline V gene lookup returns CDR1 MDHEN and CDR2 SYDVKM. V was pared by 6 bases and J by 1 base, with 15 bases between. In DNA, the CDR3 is TGTGCCAGCAGCCTTCAGCTCACAGCGAACACTGAAGCTTTCTTT. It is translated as CASSLQLTANTEAFF.

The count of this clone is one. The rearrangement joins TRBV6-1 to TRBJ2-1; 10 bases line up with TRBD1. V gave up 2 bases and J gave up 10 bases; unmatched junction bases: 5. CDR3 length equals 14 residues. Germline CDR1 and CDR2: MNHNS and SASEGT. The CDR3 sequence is CASSERQGANEQFF. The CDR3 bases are TGTGCCAGCAGTGAAAGACAGGGGGCGAACGAGCAGTTCTTC.

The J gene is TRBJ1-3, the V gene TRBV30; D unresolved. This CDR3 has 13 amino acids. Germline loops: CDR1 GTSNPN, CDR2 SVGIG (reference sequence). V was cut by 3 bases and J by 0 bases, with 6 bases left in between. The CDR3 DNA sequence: TGTGCCTGGAGCTCAGACTCTGGAAACACCATATATTTT. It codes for CAWSSDSGNTIYF.

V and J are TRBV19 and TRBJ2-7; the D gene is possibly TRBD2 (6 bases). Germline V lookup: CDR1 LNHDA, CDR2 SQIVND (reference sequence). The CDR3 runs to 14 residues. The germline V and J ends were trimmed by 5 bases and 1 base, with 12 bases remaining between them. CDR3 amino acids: CASSPSRGSYEQYF. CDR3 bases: TGTGCCAGTAGTCCTTCGCGGGGATCCTACGAGCAGTACTTC.

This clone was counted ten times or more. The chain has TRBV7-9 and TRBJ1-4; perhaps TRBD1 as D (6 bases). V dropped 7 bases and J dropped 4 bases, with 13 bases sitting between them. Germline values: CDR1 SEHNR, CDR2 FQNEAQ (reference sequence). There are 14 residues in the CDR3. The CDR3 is CASNEDRINEKLFF. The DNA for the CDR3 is TGTGCCAGCAACGAAGACAGGATTAATGAAAAACTGTTTTTT.

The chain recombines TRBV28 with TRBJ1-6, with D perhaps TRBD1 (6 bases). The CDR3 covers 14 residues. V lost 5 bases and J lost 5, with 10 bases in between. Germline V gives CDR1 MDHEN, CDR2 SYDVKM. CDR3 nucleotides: TGTGCCAGCAGTCCGGGACACAATAATTCACCCCTCCACTTT. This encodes CASSPGHNNSPLHF.

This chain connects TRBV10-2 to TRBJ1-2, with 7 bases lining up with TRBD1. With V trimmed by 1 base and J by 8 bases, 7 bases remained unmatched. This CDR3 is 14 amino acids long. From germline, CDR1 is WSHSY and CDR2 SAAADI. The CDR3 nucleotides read TGCGCCAGCAGTGAGTACAGGGGAGCAAGCGGCTACACCTTC. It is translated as CASSEYRGASGYTF.

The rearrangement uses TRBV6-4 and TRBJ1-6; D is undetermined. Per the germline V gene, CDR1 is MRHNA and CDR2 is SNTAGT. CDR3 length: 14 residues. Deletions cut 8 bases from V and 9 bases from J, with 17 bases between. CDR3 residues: CASGRSPGSSPLHF. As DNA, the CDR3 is TGTGCCAGCGGGAGGTCGCCAGGTAGTTCACCCCTCCACTTT.

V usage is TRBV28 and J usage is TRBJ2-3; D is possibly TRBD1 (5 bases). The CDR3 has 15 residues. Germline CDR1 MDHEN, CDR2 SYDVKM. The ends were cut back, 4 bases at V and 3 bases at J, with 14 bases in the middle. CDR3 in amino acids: CASSYSRAGTDTQYF. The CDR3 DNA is TGTGCCAGCAGTTACTCCAGGGCCGGGACAGATACGCAGTATTTT.

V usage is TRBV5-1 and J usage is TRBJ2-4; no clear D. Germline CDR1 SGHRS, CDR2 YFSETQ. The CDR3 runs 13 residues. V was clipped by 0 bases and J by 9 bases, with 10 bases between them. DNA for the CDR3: TGCGCCAGCAGCTTGGAACAGAACCTCATTCAGTACTTC. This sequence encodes CASSLEQNLIQYF.

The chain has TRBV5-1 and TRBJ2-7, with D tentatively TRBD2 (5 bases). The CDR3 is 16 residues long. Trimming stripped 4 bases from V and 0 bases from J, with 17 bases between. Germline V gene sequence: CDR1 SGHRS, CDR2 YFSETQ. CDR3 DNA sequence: TGCGCCAGCAGCCCTGACCCCTCGGGGAGCTCCTACGAGCAGTACTTC. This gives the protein CASSPDPSGSSYEQYF.

The CDR3 sequence is CASSARQGSIGELFF. In nucleotides, the CDR3 is TGTGCCAGCAGTGCGAGGCAGGGAAGCATCGGGGAGCTGTTTTTT. This chain links TRBV2 with TRBJ2-2, with D maybe TRBD1 (5 bases). CDR1 SNHLY and CDR2 FYNNEI come from the germline V gene. Trimming took 4 bases from V and 7 from J, leaving 16 bases between them. CDR3 length: 15 residues.

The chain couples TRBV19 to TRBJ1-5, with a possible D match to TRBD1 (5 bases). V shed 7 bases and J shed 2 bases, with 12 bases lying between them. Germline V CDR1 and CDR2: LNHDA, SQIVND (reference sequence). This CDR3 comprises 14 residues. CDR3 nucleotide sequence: TGTGCCAGTAATCGGGGGGAGGGCAATCAGCCCCAGCATTTT. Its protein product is CASNRGEGNQPQHF.

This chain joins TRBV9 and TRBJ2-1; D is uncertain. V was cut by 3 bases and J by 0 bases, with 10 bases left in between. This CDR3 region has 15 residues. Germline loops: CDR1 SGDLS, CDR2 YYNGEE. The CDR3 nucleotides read TGTGCCAGCAGCGATCGTAGCAGCTCCTACAATGAGCAGTTCTTC. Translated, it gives CASSDRSSSYNEQFF.

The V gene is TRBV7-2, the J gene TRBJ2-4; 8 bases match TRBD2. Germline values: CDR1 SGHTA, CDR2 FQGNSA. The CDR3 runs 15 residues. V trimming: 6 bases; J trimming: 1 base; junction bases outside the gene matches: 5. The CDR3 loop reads CASSQRGRAKNIQYF. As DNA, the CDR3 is TGTGCCAGCAGTCAGCGGGGGAGGGCCAAAAACATTCAGTACTTC. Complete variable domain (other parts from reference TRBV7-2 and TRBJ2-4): GAGVSQSPSNKVTEKGKDVELRCDPISGHTALYWYRQSLGQGLEFLIYFQGNSAPDKSGLPSDRFSAERTGGSVSTLTIQRTQQEDSAVYLCASSQRGRAKNIQYFGAGTRLSVL.